This TCR beta chain was observed in a study of T-cell memory formation after mild COVID-19. Notes on the study in general: CD4+ contracting clones were found mainly in CM and EM, and CD8+ ones in EMRA. Pre-infection memory harbored some responding clones, suggesting cross-reactive memory joined.

5'RACE primed from the constant segment yielded TCR alpha and TCR beta cDNA libraries bearing sample barcodes and UMIs. One entry per CDR3 protein results from TCRdb running MiXCR on the 5' RACE reads. The table has 250,000 to 300,000 distinct CDR3 sequences, around 8% seen once. With regard to this clonotype: The antigen is not known.

This clonotype was sampled from a man aged 18 to 29 who had mild COVID-19 (a few samples of this study predate the infection). Cell type and time point are not known. The sequenced material came from PBMCs or a T cell subset sorted from them (not recorded which).

The CDR3 region is CASSQGRNTIYF. The DNA for the CDR3 is TGCGCCAGCAGCCAAGGTCGAAACACCATATATTTT. The V call is TRBV4-3, the J call TRBJ1-3, with no clear D. CDR3 length: 12 residues. Trimming left V 1 base short and J 5 bases short, with 3 bases between. The germline CDR1 and CDR2 sequences are LGHNA and YSLEER.